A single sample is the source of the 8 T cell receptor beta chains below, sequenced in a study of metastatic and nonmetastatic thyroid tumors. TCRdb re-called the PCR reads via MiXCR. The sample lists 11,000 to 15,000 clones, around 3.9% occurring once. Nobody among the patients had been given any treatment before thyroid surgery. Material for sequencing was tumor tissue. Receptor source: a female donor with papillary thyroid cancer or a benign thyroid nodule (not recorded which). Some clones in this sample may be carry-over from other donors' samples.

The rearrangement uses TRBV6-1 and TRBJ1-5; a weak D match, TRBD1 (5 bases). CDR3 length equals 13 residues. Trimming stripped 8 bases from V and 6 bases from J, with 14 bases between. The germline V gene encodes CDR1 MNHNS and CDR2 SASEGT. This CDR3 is CASQGVESQPQHF. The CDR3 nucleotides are TGTGCCAGCCAGGGTGTAGAGAGTCAGCCCCAGCATTTT.

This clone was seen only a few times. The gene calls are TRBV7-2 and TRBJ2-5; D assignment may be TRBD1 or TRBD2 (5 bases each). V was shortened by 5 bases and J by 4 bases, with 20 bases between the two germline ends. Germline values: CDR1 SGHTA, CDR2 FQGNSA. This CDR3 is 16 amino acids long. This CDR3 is CASSLSVTESGETQYF. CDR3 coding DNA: TGTGCCAGCAGCCTTAGCGTGACAGAAAGTGGAGAGACCCAGTACTTC.

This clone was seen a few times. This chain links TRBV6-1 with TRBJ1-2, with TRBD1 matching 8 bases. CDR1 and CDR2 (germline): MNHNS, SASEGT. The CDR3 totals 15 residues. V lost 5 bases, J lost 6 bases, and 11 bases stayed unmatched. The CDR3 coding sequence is TGTGCCAGCAGTCCCTCGGACAGGGTAGTACATGGCTACACCTTC. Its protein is CASSPSDRVVHGYTF.

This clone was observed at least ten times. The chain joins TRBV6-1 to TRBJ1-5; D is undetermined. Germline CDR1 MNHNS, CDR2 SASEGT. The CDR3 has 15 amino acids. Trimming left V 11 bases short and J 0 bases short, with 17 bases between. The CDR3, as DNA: TGTGCCTCCTGGGGAGATTCTTATAGCAATCAGCCCCAGCATTTT. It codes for CASWGDSYSNQPQHF.

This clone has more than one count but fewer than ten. As DNA, the CDR3 is TGTGCCACAGAGTCCGGGGGCTACACCTTC. It translates to CATESGGYTF. This sequence joins TRBV6-1 and TRBJ1-2; unclear D gene. The V and J ends lost 10 bases and 8 bases respectively, with 11 bases between them. The CDR3 contains 10 residues. Germline values: CDR1 MNHNS, CDR2 SASEGT.

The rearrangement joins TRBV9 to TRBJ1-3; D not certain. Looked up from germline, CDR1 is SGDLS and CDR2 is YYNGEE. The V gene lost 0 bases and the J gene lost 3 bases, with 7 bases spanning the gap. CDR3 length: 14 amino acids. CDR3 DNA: TGTGCCAGCAGCGTAGATGCGTTTGGAAACACCATATATTTT. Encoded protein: CASSVDAFGNTIYF.

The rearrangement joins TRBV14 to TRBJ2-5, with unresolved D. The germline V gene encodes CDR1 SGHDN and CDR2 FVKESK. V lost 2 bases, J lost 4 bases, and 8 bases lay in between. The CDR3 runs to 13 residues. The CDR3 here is CASSQFSRETQYF. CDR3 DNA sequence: TGTGCCAGCAGCCAATTTAGTAGAGAGACCCAGTACTTC.

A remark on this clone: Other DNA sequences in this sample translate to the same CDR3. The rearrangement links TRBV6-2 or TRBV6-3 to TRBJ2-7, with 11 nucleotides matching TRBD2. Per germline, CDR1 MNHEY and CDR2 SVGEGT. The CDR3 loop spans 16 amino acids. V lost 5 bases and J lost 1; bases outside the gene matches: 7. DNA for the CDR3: TGTGCCAGCAGTAGAACTAGCGGGGGAACTTCCTACGAGCAGTACTTC. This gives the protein CASSRTSGGTSYEQYF.